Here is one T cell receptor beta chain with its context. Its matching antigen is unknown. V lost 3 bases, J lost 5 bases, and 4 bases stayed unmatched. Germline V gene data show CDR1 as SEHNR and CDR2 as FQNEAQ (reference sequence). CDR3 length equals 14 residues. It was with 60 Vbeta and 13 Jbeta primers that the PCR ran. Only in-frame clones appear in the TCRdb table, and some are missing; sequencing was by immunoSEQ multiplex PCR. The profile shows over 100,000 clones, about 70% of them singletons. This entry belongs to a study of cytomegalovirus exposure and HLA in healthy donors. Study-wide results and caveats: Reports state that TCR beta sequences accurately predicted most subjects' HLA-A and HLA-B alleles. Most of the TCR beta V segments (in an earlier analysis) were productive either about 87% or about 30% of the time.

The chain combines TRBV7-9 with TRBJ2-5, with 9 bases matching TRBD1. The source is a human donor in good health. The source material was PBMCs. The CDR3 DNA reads TGTGCCAGCAGCTTTACAGGGGGCGGGGAGACCCAGTACTTC. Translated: CASSFTGGGETQYF.